The 5 T cell receptor beta chains presented below share a single source sample, sequenced in a study of cytomegalovirus exposure and HLA in healthy donors. 60 Vbeta and 13 Jbeta primers were used in PCR. Assay: immunoSEQ multiplex PCR; the TCRdb copy retains only in-frame clones and omits some. In the table there are some 190,000 clones, roughly 77% of which are singletons. The sequencing sample was made of PBMCs. All receptors come from a woman in her twenties or thirties in good health and CMV-seronegative.

The chain combines TRBV5-5 with TRBJ1-5, with D perhaps matching TRBD1 (5 bases). The CDR3 covers 16 residues. The V gene lost 3 bases and the J gene lost 0 bases, with 13 bases spanning the gap. CDR1 is SGHKS, CDR2 YYEKEE, per germline (reference sequence). The CDR3 reads CASSSQRGVSNQPQHF. CDR3 DNA sequence: TGTGCCAGCAGCTCCCAGCGGGGGGTTAGCAATCAGCCCCAGCATTTT.

The chain employs TRBV4-3 and TRBJ1-2, with D possibly TRBD1 on 5 matching bases. Germline V gene data show CDR1 as LGHNA and CDR2 as YSLEER. V lost 1 base, J lost 4 bases, and 13 bases lay in between. This CDR3 comprises 15 residues. In nucleotides, the CDR3 is TGCGCCAGCAGCCAAGGGGTTGGGGGGATCTATGGCTACACCTTC. Protein product: CASSQGVGGIYGYTF.

The genes are TRBV30 and TRBJ1-3; D not resolved. CDR1 is GTSNPN and CDR2 is SVGIG in the germline V gene (reference sequence). This CDR3 is 13 amino acids long. V was clipped by 5 bases and J by 0 bases, with 8 bases between them. In DNA, the CDR3 is TGTGCCTGGGGACGGGGCTCTGGAAACACCATATATTTT. This sequence encodes CAWGRGSGNTIYF. The whole variable domain, filled in from reference TRBV30 and TRBJ1-3, reads SQTIHQWPATLVQPVGSPLSLECTVEGTSNPNLYWYRQAAGRGLQLLFYSVGIGQISSEVPQNLSASRPQDRQFILSSKKLLLSDSGFYLCAWGRGSGNTIYFGEGSWLTVV.

This rearrangement joins TRBV27 to TRBJ2-7, with TRBD1 matching 8 bases. V shed 9 bases and J 5 bases; nucleotides not matched to a gene: 6. The CDR3 runs to 12 residues. Germline V gene data show CDR1 as MNHEY and CDR2 as SMNVEV (reference sequence). The CDR3 nucleotides are TGTGCCAGACACAGGGGGTGCGACGAGCAGTACTTC. Translating it yields CARHRGCDEQYF.

V usage is TRBV6-5 and J usage is TRBJ2-1; possibly TRBD1 for D (5 bases). The V end was cut by 0 bases, the J end by 6 bases, with 6 bases between. CDR1 is MNHEY, CDR2 SVGAGI, per germline. The CDR3 is made up of 13 amino acids. CDR3 DNA: TGTGCCAGCAGTTACTCGGGGCTCAATGAGCAGTTCTTC. This gives the protein CASSYSGLNEQFF.